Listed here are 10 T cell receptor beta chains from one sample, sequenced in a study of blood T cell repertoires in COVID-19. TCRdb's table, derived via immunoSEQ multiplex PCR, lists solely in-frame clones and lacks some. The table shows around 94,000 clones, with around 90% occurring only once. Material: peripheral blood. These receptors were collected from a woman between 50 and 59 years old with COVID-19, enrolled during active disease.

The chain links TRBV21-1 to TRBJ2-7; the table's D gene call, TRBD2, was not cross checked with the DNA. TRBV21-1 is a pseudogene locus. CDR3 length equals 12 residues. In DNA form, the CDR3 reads TGTGCCAGCAGCACTAGATTGGGCGAGCAGTACTTC. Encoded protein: CASSTRLGEQYF.

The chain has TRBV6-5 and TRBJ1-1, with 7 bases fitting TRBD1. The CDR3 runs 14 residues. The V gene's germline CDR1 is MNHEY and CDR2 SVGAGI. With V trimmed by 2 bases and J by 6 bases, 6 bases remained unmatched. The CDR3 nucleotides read TGTGCCAGCAGTTACGGACAGGTGGTGGCTGAAGCTTTCTTT. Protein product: CASSYGQVVAEAFF.

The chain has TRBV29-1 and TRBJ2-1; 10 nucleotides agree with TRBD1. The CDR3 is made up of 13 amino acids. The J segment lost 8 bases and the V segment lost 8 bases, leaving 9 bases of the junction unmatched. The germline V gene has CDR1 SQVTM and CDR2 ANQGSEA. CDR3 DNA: TGCAGCCCCCGGACAGGGGGTGAGTATGAGCAGTTCTTC. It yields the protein CSPRTGGEYEQFF.

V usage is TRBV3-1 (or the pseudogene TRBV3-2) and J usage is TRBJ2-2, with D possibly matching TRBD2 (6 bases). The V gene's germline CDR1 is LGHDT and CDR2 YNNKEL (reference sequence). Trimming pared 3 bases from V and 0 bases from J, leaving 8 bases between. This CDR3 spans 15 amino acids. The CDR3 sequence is CASSHTGANTGELFF. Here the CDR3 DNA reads TGTGCCAGCAGCCACACGGGGGCGAACACCGGGGAGCTGTTTTTT.

In DNA, the CDR3 is TGTGCCAGCAGCCAAGACTACCGAGGGAGAACCGGGACAGGGCAAGAGACCCAGTACTTC. Translation gives CASSQDYRGRTGTGQETQYF. The genes are TRBV3-1 (or the pseudogene TRBV3-2) and TRBJ2-5, with 9 bases lining up with TRBD1. V gave up 0 bases and J gave up 2 bases; unmatched junction bases: 16. Germline values: CDR1 LGHDT, CDR2 YNNKEL (reference sequence). The CDR3 sequence is 20 residues long.

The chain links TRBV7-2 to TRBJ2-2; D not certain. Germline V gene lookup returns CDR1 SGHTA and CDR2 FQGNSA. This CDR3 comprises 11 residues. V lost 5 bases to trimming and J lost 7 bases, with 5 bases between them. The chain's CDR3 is CASSISGELFF. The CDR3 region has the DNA TGTGCCAGCAGCATTAGCGGGGAGCTGTTTTTT.

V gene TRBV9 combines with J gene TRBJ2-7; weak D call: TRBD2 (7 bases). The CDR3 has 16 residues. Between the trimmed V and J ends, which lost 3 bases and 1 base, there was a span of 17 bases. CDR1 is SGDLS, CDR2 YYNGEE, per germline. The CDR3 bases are TGTGCCAGCAGCGCAGGGGAGGGGGGATATTCCTACGAGCAGTACTTC. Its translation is CASSAGEGGYSYEQYF.

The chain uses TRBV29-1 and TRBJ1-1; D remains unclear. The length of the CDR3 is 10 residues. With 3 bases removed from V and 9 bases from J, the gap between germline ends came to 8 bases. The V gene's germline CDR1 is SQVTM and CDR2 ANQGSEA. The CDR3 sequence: CSVDEEQAFF. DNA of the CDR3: TGCAGCGTTGACGAGGAGCAAGCTTTCTTT.

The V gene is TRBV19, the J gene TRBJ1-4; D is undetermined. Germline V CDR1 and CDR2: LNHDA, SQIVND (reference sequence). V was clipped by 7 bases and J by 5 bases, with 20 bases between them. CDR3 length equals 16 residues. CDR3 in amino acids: CASTRTPGTLNEKLFF. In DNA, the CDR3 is TGTGCCAGTACTAGAACTCCGGGAACTCTGAATGAAAAACTGTTTTTT.

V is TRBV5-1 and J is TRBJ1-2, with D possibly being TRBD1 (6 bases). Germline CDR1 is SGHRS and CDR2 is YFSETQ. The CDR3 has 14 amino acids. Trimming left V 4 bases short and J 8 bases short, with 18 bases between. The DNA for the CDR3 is TGCGCCAGCAGCACAGGAAGGGGGTTGGAGGGCTACACCTTC. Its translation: CASSTGRGLEGYTF.